Listed below are T cell receptor beta chains from one sample, sequenced in a study of cytomegalovirus exposure and HLA in healthy donors. The data were produced by immunoSEQ multiplex PCR, yet TCRdb's version contains in-frame clones alone and is incomplete. The table shows 300,000 or so clones, with about four fifths occurring only once. Input material: PBMCs. The receptors originated from a woman in her forties in good health and CMV-seropositive. The CDR3 runs from the conserved cysteine through the conserved F or W. The D gene is left open where the match is weak.

CDR3 length	V gene	D gene	CDR3 protein
15	TRBV6-5	TRBD1	CASSARSGGYEKLFF
14	TRBV10-3	TRBD1	CAISEVTGGVEAFF
13	TRBV6-1	NA	CASIYPTADTQYF
15	TRBV27	NA	CASSPRDGWNQPQHF
14	TRBV6-5	NA	CASSLQHSGNTIYF
12	TRBV27	NA	CASSPPNQPQHF
16	TRBV5-6	TRBD1	CASSRGTGGTSYEQYF
15	TRBV5-1	NA	CASSSWFSGANGLTF
15	TRBV6-1	TRBD1	CASRRQGAEIAGYTF
15	TRBV28	TRBD1	CASSLPGTGGFEQYF
14	TRBV28	NA	CASSSGGGNQPQHF
14	TRBV7-2	TRBD1	CASSSTGQGRGYTF
12	TRBV28	NA	CASSFARFEQYF
17	TRBV5-5	TRBD1	CASSAWGQGGGQETQYF
16	TRBV10-3	NA	CATPKTGTPPNEKLFF
17	TRBV4-1	TRBD2	CASSHAKTSGTADTQYF
12	TRBV15	NA	CATSRDNNEQFF
13	TRBV6-5	NA	CASSYSGLEEQYF
18	TRBV5-6	TRBD2	CASSLRTSGRASQETQYF
13	TRBV29-1	NA	CSVTGSLGETQYF
13	TRBV27	NA	CASRNGSIYEQYF
13	TRBV28	TRBD1	CASSNRGPTEAFF
13	TRBV11-2	NA	CASSLGQTGELFF
17	TRBV28	TRBD1	CASSPMGPGQGTDTQYF
13	TRBV19	NA	CASSTQVTGELFF
18	TRBV5-4	TRBD2	CASSQGLAGGLLTDTQYF
15	TRBV2	NA	CASSRTRSEGETQYF
15	TRBV6-6	TRBD1	CASSPGQGADYEQYF
15	TRBV18	NA	CASSSRLLRADTQYF
14	TRBV19	NA	CASSVGQRNQPQHF
17	TRBV5-1	TRBD2	CASSLETIVGGVDEQFF
13	TRBV30	NA	CAWSGQQNTEAFF
16	TRBV5-6	TRBD2	CASSLSSGRGVETQYF
12	TRBV15	NA	CATSRGEETQYF
15	TRBV29-1	NA	CSYLRGVYGQETQYF
16	TRBV5-6	TRBD2	CASSSVGLAATDTQYF
13	TRBV28	NA	CASSPGGVTEAFF
15	TRBV11-1	TRBD1	CASRATGGGPNGYTF
15	TRBV27	NA	CASSSRRGERETQYF
14	TRBV5-1	TRBD1	CASSPGQGLNEQFF
12	TRBV28	TRBD1	CASRDTTGDYTF
15	TRBV18	TRBD1	CASSPGTGGITEAFF
15	TRBV27	NA	CASSLLGAQDYEQYF
14	TRBV28	NA	CASSRGGGDTEAFF
14	TRBV9	NA	CASSVGTSYNEQFF
13	TRBV5-8	NA	CASSLYGNPGQYF
13	TRBV6-1	NA	CASSDGTTDGYTF
14	TRBV2	NA	CASSETGGRNEQFF
18	TRBV9	TRBD1	CASSPTGGAGTGANVLTF
15	TRBV5-4	TRBD2	CASSPSGGAYNEQFF
14	TRBV10-3	TRBD1	CAIRPRGLAGGYTF
14	TRBV7-6	NA	CASSLSENGGELFF
17	TRBV7-9	TRBD1	CASSSDLPTGWNSPLHF
14	TRBV30	NA	CAWAGPKRNSPLHF
15	TRBV28	NA	CASSAVGGPTYEQYF
16	TRBV4-3	NA	CASSQDVYEGGDTIYF
12	TRBV28	NA	CASSSFTDTQYF
15	TRBV5-1	NA	CASSLSPADQETQYF
17	TRBV7-6	TRBD2	CASSPQSRGSSTDTQYF
15	TRBV9	TRBD2	CASSVAGGPPDTQYF